Each of the 28 T cell receptor beta chains below was sequenced from the same sample in a study of blood T cell repertoires in COVID-19. TCRdb's copy holds only in-frame clones and misses some; the assay was immunoSEQ multiplex PCR. The repertoire holds approximately 290,000 clones, with approximately 90% as singletons. The sample comprised peripheral blood. The receptor source for this set is a man aged 18 to 30 with active or convalescent COVID-19.

CDR3 residues: CATWDSFTGELFF. CDR3 nucleotides: TGCGCCACATGGGACAGTTTCACCGGGGAGCTGTTTTTT. The J gene is TRBJ2-2, the V gene TRBV10-2, with 7 bases identical to TRBD1. The CDR3 runs 13 residues. Germline V gives CDR1 WSHSY, CDR2 SAAADI. After removal of 10 bases from V and 4 bases from J, the junction contained 6 bases not matched to a gene.

The rearrangement joins TRBV19 to TRBJ2-2; possibly TRBD1 for D (5 bases). The CDR3 contains 13 residues. V lost 9 bases to trimming and J lost 1 base, with 9 bases between them. Germline values: CDR1 LNHDA, CDR2 SQIVND (reference sequence). In DNA, the CDR3 is TGTGCCAGCAACGACAGGAACACCGGGGAGCTGTTTTTT. This codes for CASNDRNTGELFF. The entire variable domain, with the rest obtained from reference TRBV19 and TRBJ2-2, is as follows: DGGITQSPKYLFRKEGQNVTLSCEQNLNHDAMYWYRQDPGQGLRLIYYSQIVNDFQKGDIAEGYSVSREKKESFPLTVTSAQKNPTAFYLCASNDRNTGELFFGEGSRLTVL.

The table lists this clone with a few counts. This chain joins TRBV12-3 or TRBV12-4 and TRBJ2-7; D uncertain. V gave up 1 base and J gave up 3 bases, with 4 bases separating them. This CDR3 spans 12 amino acids. CDR3 sequence: CASSLEHYEQYF. The CDR3 nucleotides are TGTGCCAGCAGTTTAGAACACTACGAGCAGTACTTC.

The V and J genes are TRBV5-1 and TRBJ1-2; 8 bases are shared with TRBD1. This CDR3 comprises 15 residues. Germline assignment: CDR1 SGHRS and CDR2 YFSETQ. The J segment lost 6 bases and the V segment lost 3 bases, leaving 10 bases of the junction unmatched. The CDR3 sequence is CASSWAGTGRDGYTF. CDR3 nucleotide sequence: TGCGCCAGCAGCTGGGCCGGGACAGGCAGGGATGGCTACACCTTC.

V and J are TRBV2 and TRBJ2-5, with no clear D. V lost 6 bases and J 5 bases, leaving 10 bases between the germline ends. This CDR3 has 12 amino acids. Germline values: CDR1 SNHLY, CDR2 FYNNEI. The CDR3 loop is CASRGDWETQYF. For the CDR3, the DNA is TGTGCCAGCAGGGGCGATTGGGAGACCCAGTACTTC.

The chain links TRBV10-1 to TRBJ2-1; 9 bases line up with TRBD1. J was trimmed by 6 bases and V by 6 bases; bases with no gene match: 6. This CDR3 is 14 amino acids long. Germline V CDR1 and CDR2: WNHNN, SYGVQD (reference sequence). CDR3 DNA: TGCGCCAGCAGACCCGGACAGGGGAGCAATGAGCAGTTCTTC. Translation: CASRPGQGSNEQFF.

The J gene is TRBJ1-4, the V gene TRBV29-1; D is perhaps TRBD1 (5 bases). This CDR3 comprises 14 residues. CDR1 and CDR2 from the germline V gene are SQVTM and ANQGSEA. V lost 6 bases, J lost 6 bases, and 17 bases lay in between. CDR3 bases: TGCAGCGTGAGGGTCGGGACTGTGGATGAAAAACTGTTTTTT. Protein sequence: CSVRVGTVDEKLFF. The variable domain in full, with the rest retrieved from reference TRBV29-1 and TRBJ1-4, is SAVISQKPSRDICQRGTSLTIQCQVDSQVTMMFWYRQQPGQSLTLIATANQGSEATYESGFVIDKFPISRPNLTFSTLTVSNMSPEDSSIYLCSVRVGTVDEKLFFGSGTQLSVL.

In its sample, this clone ranks as medium-sized. The chain recombines TRBV6-4 with TRBJ2-1, with 13 bases fitting TRBD2. The CDR3 sequence is 15 residues long. The germline CDR1 and CDR2 sequences are MRHNA and SNTAGT. V lost 2 bases and J lost 5; bases outside the gene matches: 0. The CDR3 loop is CASSDGTSGNNEQFF. CDR3 bases: TGTGCCAGCAGTGACGGGACTAGCGGGAACAATGAGCAGTTCTTC.

The gene calls are TRBV5-3 and TRBJ1-1; 7 nucleotides line up with TRBD1. TRBV5-3 is marked as an open reading frame, function uncertain. The CDR3 totals 15 residues. Germline trimming cut 4 bases from V and 0 bases from J; bases unmatched to any gene: 6. The CDR3 DNA reads as TGTGCCAGAAGCGGATCGACAGGGATGAACACTGAAGCTTTCTTT. Protein sequence: CARSGSTGMNTEAFF.

The chain is built from TRBV6-5 and TRBJ2-1; no clear D gene. The CDR3 is 15 residues long. CDR1 is MNHEY, CDR2 SVGAGI, per germline. V dropped 6 bases and J dropped 0 bases, with 12 bases sitting between them. CDR3 loop: CASRLTQSSYNEQFF. The CDR3 bases are TGTGCCAGCAGGCTGACTCAGAGCTCCTACAATGAGCAGTTCTTC.

The chain carries TRBV24-1 and TRBJ2-5, with 8 bases aligning to TRBD1. The V and J ends lost 9 bases and 5 bases, in that order; junction bases with no gene match: 7. The CDR3 is made up of 13 amino acids. Germline assignment: CDR1 KGHDR and CDR2 SFDVKD. The CDR3 nucleotides are TGTGCCACCTCGAGCAGGGGGCCTGAGACCCAGTACTTC. It specifies CATSSRGPETQYF.

This sequence joins TRBV10-2 and TRBJ2-3, with D perhaps matching TRBD2 (6 bases). Trimming took off 4 bases at V and 0 bases at J, with 11 bases between the two ends. This CDR3 is 15 amino acids long. The V gene's germline CDR1 is WSHSY and CDR2 SAAADI. The CDR3, as DNA: TGCGCCAGCAGTGTCCTAGCGTATAGCACAGATACGCAGTATTTT. This codes for CASSVLAYSTDTQYF.

This chain joins TRBV18 and TRBJ2-3; a possible D gene is TRBD1 (5 bases). CDR3 length: 14 residues. The germline CDR1 and CDR2 sequences are KGHSH and LQKENI. The V gene lost 6 bases and the J gene lost 0 bases, with 10 bases spanning the gap. CDR3 DNA: TGTGCCAGCTCCGACAGAACTAGCACAGATACGCAGTATTTT. The encoded protein is CASSDRTSTDTQYF.

This rearrangement joins TRBV12-3 or TRBV12-4 to TRBJ1-5; 9 positions match TRBD1. V was clipped by 6 bases and J by 6 bases; unmatched bases: 3. This CDR3 is 13 amino acids long. The CDR3 sequence: CASRQGAGQPQHF. The DNA of the CDR3 is TGTGCCAGCAGACAGGGGGCGGGTCAGCCCCAGCATTTT.

This clone has a handful of counts. This chain links TRBV6-5 with TRBJ1-1, with D maybe TRBD1 (5 bases). CDR3 length equals 14 residues. The germline V gene has CDR1 MNHEY and CDR2 SVGAGI. The ends were cut back, 10 bases at V and 6 bases at J, with 21 bases in the middle. CDR3 in amino acids: CATRPRDLGSEAFF. The CDR3 region has the DNA TGTGCCACCCGTCCCCGGGACTTAGGGTCTGAAGCTTTCTTT.

This sequence joins TRBV19 and TRBJ1-1; tentative D call: TRBD1 (6 bases). This CDR3 is 13 amino acids long. The V and J ends lost 6 bases and 4 bases respectively, with 12 bases between them. Germline CDR1 LNHDA, CDR2 SQIVND (reference sequence). The CDR3 is CASRAGAVTEAFF. In nucleotides, the CDR3 is TGTGCCAGTAGGGCGGGGGCGGTCACTGAAGCTTTCTTT.

The rearrangement joins TRBV7-2 to TRBJ2-7, with 7 bases that match TRBD2. Germline CDR1 SGHTA, CDR2 FQGNSA. With V trimmed by 8 bases and J by 6 bases, 4 bases remained unmatched. This CDR3 region has 11 residues. CDR3 protein: CASGGGSEQYF. CDR3 DNA sequence: TGTGCCAGCGGGGGGGGGTCCGAGCAGTACTTC.

The chain couples TRBV23-1 to TRBJ2-3; 7 bases fit TRBD1. TRBV23-1 carries the ORF label, with uncertain function. The CDR3 runs 17 residues. Germline trimming cut 4 bases from V and 5 bases from J; bases unmatched to any gene: 15. The CDR3 spells CASSPPRMTGREDTQYF. DNA for the CDR3: TGCGCCAGCAGTCCGCCACGTATGACAGGGCGCGAAGATACGCAGTATTTT.

The chain employs TRBV14 and TRBJ2-7; possible D gene TRBD2, 5 bases. V dropped 4 bases and J dropped 3 bases, with 25 bases sitting between them. Germline CDR1 is SGHDN and CDR2 is FVKESK. This CDR3 has 18 amino acids. The CDR3 nucleotides are TGTGCCAGCAGCCCCCTAGGGATCGCAACGGGGAACATCTACGAGCAGTACTTC. The encoded protein is CASSPLGIATGNIYEQYF.

The rearrangement links TRBV7-9 to TRBJ1-3; TRBD1 matches 10 bases. The junction had 8 bases not matched to a gene; V was cut back by 5 bases and J by 4 bases. CDR1 SEHNR and CDR2 FQNEAQ come from the germline V gene (reference sequence). The CDR3 is 16 residues long. The CDR3 here is CASSPRQGAEGNTIYF. In DNA, the CDR3 is TGTGCCAGCAGCCCCAGACAGGGGGCGGAAGGAAACACCATATATTTT.

V usage is TRBV21-1 and J usage is TRBJ2-5; TRBD2, the table's D call, was not compared with the DNA. The J call may be in error: the DNA end matches TRBJ2-7 better. TRBV21-1 is a listed pseudogene. The CDR3 consists of 16 residues. The CDR3 DNA is TGTGCCAGCAGCAAAGGGCGCGGGGTCCCCTCCTACGAGCAGTACTTC. Encoded protein: CASSKGRGVPSYEQYF.

The J gene is TRBJ2-5, the V gene TRBV27; 12 bases line up with TRBD2. Per the germline V gene, CDR1 is MNHEY and CDR2 is SMNVEV (reference sequence). The CDR3 totals 16 residues. The trim removed 8 bases at V and 1 base at J, leaving 8 bases unmatched. The CDR3 DNA is TGTGCCAGCCGGTCAATGGGACTAGCGGGCCAAGAGACCCAGTACTTC. Protein sequence: CASRSMGLAGQETQYF.

The chain carries TRBV4-1 and TRBJ2-1; D call uncertain. The V and J ends lost 0 bases and 0 bases respectively, with 6 bases between them. The germline CDR1 and CDR2 sequences are MGHRA and YSYEKL. This CDR3 contains 15 residues. The CDR3 region is CASSQEPVSYNEQFF. CDR3 bases: TGCGCCAGCAGCCAAGAGCCAGTCTCCTACAATGAGCAGTTCTTC.

V is TRBV24-1 and J is TRBJ1-1, with 9 bases aligning to TRBD1. J was trimmed by 5 bases and V by 3 bases; bases with no gene match: 0. Germline-derived CDR1 and CDR2 are KGHDR and SFDVKD. The CDR3 loop spans 13 amino acids. The CDR3 region is CATSDGTGTEAFF. As DNA, the CDR3 is TGTGCCACCAGTGATGGGACAGGGACTGAAGCTTTCTTT.

V usage is TRBV6-5 and J usage is TRBJ2-2; weak D call: TRBD2 (6 bases). The CDR3 extends over 14 amino acids. Trimming took off 6 bases at V and 4 bases at J, with 12 bases between the two ends. Looked up from germline, CDR1 is MNHEY and CDR2 is SVGAGI. CDR3 coding DNA: TGTGCCAGCAGACCCGGGAGTTTCACCGGGGAGCTGTTTTTT. As protein: CASRPGSFTGELFF.

The J gene is TRBJ1-4, the V gene TRBV28; D unresolved. Germline CDR1 reads MDHEN; CDR2 reads SYDVKM. This CDR3 spans 14 amino acids. With 8 bases removed from V and 7 bases from J, the gap between germline ends came to 17 bases. The CDR3 spells CASSPGSGIEKLFF. The CDR3 nucleotides read TGTGCCAGCTCCCCGGGGTCGGGGATTGAAAAACTGTTTTTT.

V gene TRBV4-1 combines with J gene TRBJ1-1, with 9 bases that match TRBD1. V dropped 5 bases and J dropped 4; count of bases not matched to a gene: 11. Germline V lookup: CDR1 MGHRA, CDR2 YSYEKL. CDR3 size: 16 residues. CDR3 in DNA: TGCGCCAGCAGCGAAGGGGGGACAGGGTTGGGCACTGAAGCTTTCTTT. Translation: CASSEGGTGLGTEAFF.

The J gene is TRBJ2-7, the V gene TRBV7-8; the match to TRBD2 covers 9 bases. The ends lost 1 base at V and 4 bases at J; junction bases unmatched: 2. CDR1 is SGHVS, CDR2 FQNEAQ, per germline. The CDR3 consists of 14 residues. The CDR3 region has the DNA TGTGCCAGCAGCTTAGTGACTAGCGGTTACGAGCAGTACTTC. Residues: CASSLVTSGYEQYF.